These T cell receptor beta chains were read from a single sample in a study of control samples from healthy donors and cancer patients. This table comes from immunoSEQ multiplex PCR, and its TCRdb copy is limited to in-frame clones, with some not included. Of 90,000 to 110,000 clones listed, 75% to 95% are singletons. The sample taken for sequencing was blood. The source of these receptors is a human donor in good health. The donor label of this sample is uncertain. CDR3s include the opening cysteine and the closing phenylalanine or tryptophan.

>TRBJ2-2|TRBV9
CASSRGQGNTGELFF
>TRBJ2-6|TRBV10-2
CASSEHTGANVLTF
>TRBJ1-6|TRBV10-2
CASSESDRSSYNSPLHF
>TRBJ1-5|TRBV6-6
CASSYSSGNQPQHF
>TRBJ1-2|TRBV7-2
CASSLVGEGPYGYTF
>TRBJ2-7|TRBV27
CASSLSAGGYEQYF
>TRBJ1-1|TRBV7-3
CASSLSGGNTEAFF
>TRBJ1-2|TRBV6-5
CASSPGANYGYTF
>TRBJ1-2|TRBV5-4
CASSFSGVNYGYTF
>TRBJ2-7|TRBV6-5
CASRRRDNYEQYF
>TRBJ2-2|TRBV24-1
CATSDLQGARVGTGELFF
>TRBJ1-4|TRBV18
CASSPQKGLKEKLFF
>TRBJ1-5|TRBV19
CASSMGTVGNQPQHF
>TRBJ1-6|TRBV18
CASSLLGQLSLEPLHF
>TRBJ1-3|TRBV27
CASRRQDGNTIYF
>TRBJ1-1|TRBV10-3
CAISETGLDTEAFF
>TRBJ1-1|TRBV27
CASSRTVENTEAFF
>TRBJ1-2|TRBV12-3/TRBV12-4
CASRWGVFGYTF
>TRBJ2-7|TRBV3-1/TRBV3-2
CASSQDTSGRGGTYEQYF
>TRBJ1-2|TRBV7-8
CASSPPTGFDYGYTF
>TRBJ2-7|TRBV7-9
CASSFVRGGGEQYF
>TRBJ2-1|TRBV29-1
CSADGVQGTYNEQFF
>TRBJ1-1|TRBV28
CASRLPSWGPEAFF
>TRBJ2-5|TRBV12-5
CASGLPGGKTQYF
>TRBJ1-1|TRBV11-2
CASSFGGSLGAFF
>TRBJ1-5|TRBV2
CASRGQGGQPQHF
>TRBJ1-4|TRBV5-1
CASSLEGGFEKLFF
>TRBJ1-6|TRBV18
CASKQGAASPLHF
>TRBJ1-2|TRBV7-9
CASELGGNGYGYTF
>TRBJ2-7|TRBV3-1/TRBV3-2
CASSQASSGGRSYEQYF
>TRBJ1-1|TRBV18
CASSPGQRLNTEAFF
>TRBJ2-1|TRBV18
CASSPKGNEQFF
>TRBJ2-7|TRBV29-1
CSVGQRTVNYEQYF
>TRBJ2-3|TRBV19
CAIKSAGGSDTQYF
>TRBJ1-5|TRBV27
CASRRDRGGNQPQHF
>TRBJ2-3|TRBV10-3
CAIAGTEIGSTDTQYF
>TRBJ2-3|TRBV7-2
CASTDIRGVTDTQYF
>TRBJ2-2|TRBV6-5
CASSYSFGAGGELFF
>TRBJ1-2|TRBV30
CAWSVQIDSPYGYTF
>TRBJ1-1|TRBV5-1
CASSTIPGQGALGTEAFF